Sequencing of this TCR beta chain was carried out in a study of CD4+ T cells in melanoma. Trimming removed 5 bases from V and 6 bases from J, with 14 bases in between. Germline assignment: CDR1 MNHNS and CDR2 SASEGT. The CDR3 runs 14 residues. Some clones are missing from TCRdb's copy, which holds only in-frame ones; the method was immunoSEQ multiplex PCR. The profile covers 18,000 or so clones, with roughly four fifths appearing a single time and 5.1% taken by the ten largest. The V and J genes are TRBV6-1 and TRBJ2-4; D is perhaps TRBD1 or TRBD2 (5 bases each). This clonotype was obtained from a human donor with melanoma. Sample: cells from a culture (not recorded whether cultured in vitro). CDR3 DNA sequence: TGTGCCAGCAGTACCCAGGGACCAGGAAACATTCAGTACTTC. Protein sequence: CASSTQGPGNIQYF.